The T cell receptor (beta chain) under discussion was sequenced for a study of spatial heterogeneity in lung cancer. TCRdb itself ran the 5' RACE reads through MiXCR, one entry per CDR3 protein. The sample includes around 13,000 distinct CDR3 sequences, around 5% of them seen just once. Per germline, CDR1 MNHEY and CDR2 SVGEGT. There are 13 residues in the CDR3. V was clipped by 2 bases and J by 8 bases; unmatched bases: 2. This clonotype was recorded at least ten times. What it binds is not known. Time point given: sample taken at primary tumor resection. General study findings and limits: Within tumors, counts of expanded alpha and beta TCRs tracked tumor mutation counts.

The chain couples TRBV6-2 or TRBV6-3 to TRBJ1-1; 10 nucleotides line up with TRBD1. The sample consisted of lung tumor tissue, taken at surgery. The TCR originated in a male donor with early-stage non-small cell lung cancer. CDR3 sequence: CASSYTDRGEAFF. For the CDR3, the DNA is TGTGCCAGCAGTTACACGGACAGGGGGGAAGCTTTCTTT.